These T cell receptor beta chains were read from a single sample in a study of T cell responses to AZD1222 COVID-19 vaccine. TCRdb's copy holds only in-frame clones and misses some; the assay was immunoSEQ multiplex PCR. The sample lists some 150,000 clones, about 87% occurring once. The specimen was peripheral blood, collected 28 days after the second AZD1222 dose. The origin of the receptors is an adult who received the AZD1222 COVID-19 vaccine. Each CDR3 is given with its conserved first and last residue. A D gene is named only where the DNA matches it firmly. A row's size may be missing; if present it is once, few, many or a size class.

size | J | D | V | CDR3 | DNA
- | TRBJ1-4 | - | TRBV5-1 | CASSMVGGATNEKLFF | TGCGCCAGCAGTATGGTTGGGGGGGCAACTAATGAAAAACTGTTTTTT
- | TRBJ2-2 | - | TRBV9 | CASSRQRDTGELFF | TGTGCCAGCAGCCGTCAGAGGGACACCGGGGAGCTGTTTTTT
once | TRBJ1-1 | - | TRBV4-1 | CASSPNLGRAREAFF | TGCGCCAGCAGCCCCAACCTGGGTAGGGCCCGTGAAGCTTTCTTT
- | TRBJ1-4 | - | TRBV6-5 | CASRLKGNEKLFF | TGTGCCAGCAGACTAAAGGGGAATGAAAAACTGTTTTTT
- | TRBJ2-3 | - | TRBV30 | CAWSVLNGADTQYF | TGTGCCTGGAGTGTCCTGAACGGCGCAGATACGCAGTATTTT
once | TRBJ1-4 | - | TRBV28 | CASSLVGNEKLFF | TGTGCCAGCAGTTTAGTAGGTAATGAAAAACTGTTTTTT
- | TRBJ2-2 | TRBD2 | TRBV18 | CASSPTAQRGANTGELFF | TGTGCCAGCTCACCCACCGCCCAGCGGGGGGCAAACACCGGGGAGCTGTTTTTT
- | TRBJ2-1 | TRBD1 | TRBV9 | CASSSLTGSYNEQFF | TGTGCCAGCAGCTCGCTGACAGGGTCCTACAATGAGCAGTTCTTC
- | TRBJ1-5 | TRBD1 | TRBV6-5 | CASSQTGARNQPQHF | TGTGCCAGCAGCCAGACAGGGGCCCGCAATCAGCCCCAGCATTTT
few | TRBJ2-7 | TRBD1 | TRBV30 | CAWRRDSSWQYF | TGTGCCTGGAGAAGGGACAGCTCTTGGCAGTACTTC
- | TRBJ1-1 | TRBD1 | TRBV18 | CASSLAGGNTEAFF | TGTGCCAGCTCCTTAGCAGGGGGGAACACTGAAGCTTTCTTT
- | TRBJ2-7 | - | TRBV18 | CASSLEARPSYEQYF | TGTGCCAGCTCACTAGAAGCCAGACCCTCCTACGAGCAGTACTTC